The clone carrying this T cell receptor beta chain occurred many times. Among the patients, aged 18 to 65, hyperthyroidism was newly diagnosed and had lasted under 2 months. A patient was excluded if there was uncontrolled infection, other autoimmune disease, pregnancy or lactation. The data belong to a study of T cells in Graves' hyperthyroidism and ophthalmopathy. Amplification yielded TCR beta CDR3 regions, with RNA transcripts as the source. An initial round of RT-PCR targeting the TCR CDR3 relied on the HTBI primer set. TCRdb analysed the multiplex PCR reads with MiXCR anew, one entry per CDR3 protein. The repertoire holds some 690,000 distinct CDR3 sequences, with roughly a sixth as singletons. Germline CDR1 MNHEY, CDR2 SMNVEV (reference sequence). The CDR3 runs to 15 residues. V gave up 4 bases and J gave up 8 bases; unmatched junction bases: 5.

Input material: blood. This chain links TRBV27 with TRBJ2-1; 13 bases map to TRBD2. This TCR was recovered from a man aged 50 or older with Graves' hyperthyroidism. The CDR3 here is CASSWTSGSVYEQFF. CDR3 DNA sequence: TGTGCCAGCAGTTGGACTAGCGGGAGCGTCTATGAGCAGTTCTTC.